This TCR beta chain was documented in a study of T cells after yellow fever vaccination. This clonotype was counted at least ten times. TCRdb recomputed calls from the 5' RACE reads with MiXCR, one row per CDR3 protein. Seen here are a few hundred thousand distinct CDR3 sequences, roughly 4.8% observed once, and the top ten hold approximately 3.5%. Trimming took off 10 bases at V and 6 bases at J, with 12 bases between the two ends. Germline-derived CDR1 and CDR2 are MDHEN and SYDVKM. The CDR3 length is 12 residues. The clonotype originates from a man aged 18 to 35 who received the YFV17D yellow fever vaccine. Sample: CD4+ T cells sorted from PBMCs, taken on the day of the yellow fever booster vaccination. The chain is built from TRBV28 and TRBJ2-2; D perhaps matches TRBD1 (5 bases). CDR3: CATRQGPGELFF. For the CDR3, the DNA is TGTGCCACCCGGCAGGGCCCCGGGGAGCTGTTTTTT.